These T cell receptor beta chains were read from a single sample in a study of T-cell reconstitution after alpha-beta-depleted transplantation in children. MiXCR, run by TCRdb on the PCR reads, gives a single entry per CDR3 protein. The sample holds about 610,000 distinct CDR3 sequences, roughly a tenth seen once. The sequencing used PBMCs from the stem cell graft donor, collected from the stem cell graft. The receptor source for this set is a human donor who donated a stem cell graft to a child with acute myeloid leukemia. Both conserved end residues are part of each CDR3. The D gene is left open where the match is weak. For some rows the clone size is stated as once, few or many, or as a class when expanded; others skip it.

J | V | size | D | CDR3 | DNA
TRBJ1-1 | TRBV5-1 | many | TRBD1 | CASSFKGSSSGGAPNTEAFF | TGCGCCAGCAGCTTCAAGGGGTCATCTTCAGGGGGCGCCCCGAACACTGAAGCTTTCTTT
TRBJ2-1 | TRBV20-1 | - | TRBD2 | CSASGRARYNEQFF | TGCAGTGCTAGCGGGAGGGCCCGGTACAATGAGCAGTTCTTC
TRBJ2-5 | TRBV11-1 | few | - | CASSSRGVGPKGVNTQYF | TGTGCCAGCAGCTCGAGGGGCGTGGGCCCGAAAGGGGTTAATACCCAGTACTTC
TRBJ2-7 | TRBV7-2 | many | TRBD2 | CASSLPSTSGIGYEQYF | TGTGCCAGCAGCTTGCCCTCCACTAGCGGGATCGGTTACGAGCAGTACTTC
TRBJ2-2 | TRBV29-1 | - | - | CSVGGAGELFF | TGCAGCGTTGGAGGGGCCGGGGAGCTGTTTTTT
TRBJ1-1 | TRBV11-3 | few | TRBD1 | CASSSRGENTEAFF | TGTGCCAGCAGCTCCAGGGGGGAGAACACTGAAGCTTTCTTT
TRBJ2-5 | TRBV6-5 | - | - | CASSYDVREETQYF | TGTGCCAGCAGTTACGATGTGAGGGAAGAGACCCAGTACTTC
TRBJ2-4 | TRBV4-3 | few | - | CASSQTSKNIQYF | TGCGCCAGCAGCCAGACTAGCAAAAACATTCAGTACTTC
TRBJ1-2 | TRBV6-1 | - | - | CASSEAPAYGSYTF | TGTGCCAGCAGTGAAGCCCCGGCCTATGGGAGCTACACCTTC
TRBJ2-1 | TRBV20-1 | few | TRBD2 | CSALPLAGMYNEQFF | TGCAGTGCGTTGCCGCTAGCGGGAATGTACAATGAGCAGTTCTTC
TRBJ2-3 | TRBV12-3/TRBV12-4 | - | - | CASSLSRLDTQYF | TGTGCCAGCAGTTTATCCCGGTTAGATACGCAGTATTTT
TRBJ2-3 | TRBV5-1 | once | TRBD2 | CASSLAKRELDTQYF | TGCGCCAGCAGCTTGGCGAAGCGGGAGTTGGATACGCAGTATTTT
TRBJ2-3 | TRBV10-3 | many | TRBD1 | CAITDRKSTDTQYF | TGTGCCATCACGGACAGGAAAAGCACAGATACGCAGTATTTT
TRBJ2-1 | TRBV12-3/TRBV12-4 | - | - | CASSLIASSYNEQFF | TGTGCCAGCAGTTTAATCGCATCCTCCTACAATGAGCAGTTCTTC
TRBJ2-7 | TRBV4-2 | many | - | CASSQDQAGVSYEQYF | TGTGCCAGCAGCCAAGATCAAGCAGGGGTGAGCTACGAGCAGTACTTC
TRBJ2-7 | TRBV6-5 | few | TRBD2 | CASSSSGSEAYEQYF | TGTGCCAGCAGTTCAAGCGGGAGTGAAGCCTACGAGCAGTACTTC
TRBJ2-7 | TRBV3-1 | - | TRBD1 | CASSQGQGSTYEQYF | TGTGCCAGCAGCCAAGGACAGGGGTCAACCTACGAGCAGTACTTC
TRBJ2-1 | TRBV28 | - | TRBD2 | CASSLPASGSGEQFF | TGTGCCAGCAGTTTACCAGCTAGCGGGAGTGGTGAGCAGTTCTTC
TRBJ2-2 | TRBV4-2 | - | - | CASSQVETSTGELFF | TGTGCCAGCAGCCAAGTTGAGACTAGCACCGGGGAGCTGTTTTTT
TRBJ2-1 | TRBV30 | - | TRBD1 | CAWTSGTGADNEQFF | TGTGCCTGGACATCCGGGACAGGGGCAGACAATGAGCAGTTCTTC
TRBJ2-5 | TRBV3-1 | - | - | CASSQDSGKATQYF | TGTGCCAGCAGCCAAGACAGTGGGAAGGCGACCCAGTACTTC
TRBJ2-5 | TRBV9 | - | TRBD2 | CASSVGASGRATETQYF | TGTGCCAGCAGCGTAGGGGCTAGCGGGAGGGCCACCGAGACCCAGTACTTC
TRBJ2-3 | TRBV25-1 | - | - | CASRTSFAADTQYF | TGTGCCAGCCGAACTAGTTTTGCAGCAGATACGCAGTATTTT
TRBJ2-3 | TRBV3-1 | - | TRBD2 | CASSQERGAGGPHDTQYF | TGTGCCAGCAGCCAAGAGAGGGGAGCGGGAGGGCCTCACGATACGCAGTATTTT
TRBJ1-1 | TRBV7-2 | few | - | CASSLALGIVMNTEAFF | TGTGCCAGCAGCTTAGCGTTGGGGATAGTTATGAACACTGAAGCTTTCTTT
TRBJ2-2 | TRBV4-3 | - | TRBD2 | CASSPLAGAFTGELFF | TGCGCCAGCAGCCCCCTAGCGGGAGCTTTCACCGGGGAGCTGTTTTTT
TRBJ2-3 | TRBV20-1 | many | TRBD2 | CSARDSRLAGDTQYF | TGCAGTGCTAGAGATAGTCGGCTAGCGGGAGATACGCAGTATTTT
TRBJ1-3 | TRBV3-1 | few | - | CASSQFTGLAGNTIYF | TGTGCCAGCAGCCAATTCACGGGGTTAGCTGGAAACACCATATATTTT
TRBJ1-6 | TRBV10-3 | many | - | CAIRADRYNSPLHF | TGTGCCATCAGGGCTGACAGATATAATTCACCCCTCCACTTT
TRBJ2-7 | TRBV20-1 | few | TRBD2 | CSARDPQRREGRVEQYF | TGCAGTGCTAGAGATCCCCAGCGGCGGGAGGGCCGAGTCGAGCAGTACTTC
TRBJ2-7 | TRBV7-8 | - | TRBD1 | CASSHPDRGLSYEQYF | TGTGCCAGCAGCCATCCGGACAGGGGACTCTCCTACGAGCAGTACTTC
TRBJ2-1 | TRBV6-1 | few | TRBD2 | CASSAVAGENEQFF | TGTGCCAGCAGTGCCGTAGCGGGAGAAAATGAGCAGTTCTTC
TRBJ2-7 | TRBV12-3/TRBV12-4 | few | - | CASSLWRYEQYF | TGTGCCAGCAGTTTATGGCGGTACGAGCAGTACTTC
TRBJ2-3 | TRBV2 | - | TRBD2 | CASSEPPTSGRTDTQYF | TGTGCCAGCAGTGAGCCTCCGACTAGCGGGAGAACAGATACGCAGTATTTT
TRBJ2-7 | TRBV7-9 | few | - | CASSFPGFEQYF | TGTGCCAGCAGCTTCCCCGGGTTTGAGCAGTACTTC
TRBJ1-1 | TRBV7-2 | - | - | CASSPRTESFVAFF | TGTGCCAGCAGCCCGAGGACAGAAAGTTTCGTAGCTTTCTTT
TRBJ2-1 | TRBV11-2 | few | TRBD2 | CASTLAGESDNEQFF | TGTGCCAGCACCTTAGCGGGAGAAAGTGACAATGAGCAGTTCTTC
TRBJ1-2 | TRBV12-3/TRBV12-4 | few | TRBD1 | CASRVGQGYGYTF | TGTGCCAGCAGAGTGGGACAGGGCTATGGCTACACCTTC
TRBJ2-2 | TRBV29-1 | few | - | CSVGGVLANTGELFF | TGCAGCGTTGGGGGTGTGCTCGCGAACACCGGGGAGCTGTTTTTT
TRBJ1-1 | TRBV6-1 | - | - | CASQYLSNTEAFF | TGTGCCTCCCAGTATCTATCGAACACTGAAGCTTTCTTT
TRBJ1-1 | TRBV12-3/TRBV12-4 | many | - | CASSIGILNTEAFF | TGTGCCAGCAGCATAGGTATTTTGAACACTGAAGCTTTCTTT
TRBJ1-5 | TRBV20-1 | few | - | CSARGRVGRSDQPQHF | TGCAGTGCTAGAGGCAGGGTGGGTCGATCGGATCAGCCCCAGCATTTT
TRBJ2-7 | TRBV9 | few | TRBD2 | CASSFGTSGSSYEQYF | TGTGCCAGCAGCTTCGGGACTAGCGGGAGCTCCTACGAGCAGTACTTC
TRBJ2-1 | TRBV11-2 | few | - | CASSTGLILEQFF | TGTGCCAGCAGTACCGGACTTATCTTAGAGCAGTTCTTC